This T cell receptor beta chain was recovered during a study of blood T cell repertoires in COVID-19. Across the whole study: T cells, B-cell-depleted T cells, or PBMCs provided the cDNA or gDNA that served as material.

Recruitment covered under 25 US areas and drew participants whose ages spanned about 18 to 90 years. Authors' processing steps: It was from reference gene primer amplification that nucleated cell counts were estimated. Clones were read by immunoSEQ multiplex PCR, and TCRdb kept only the in-frame ones, dropping some. That table supplies the V and J calls and clone size; D and trimming were determined from the DNA. The sample records about 200,000 clones, around 86% being singletons. In this sample, this clone turned up a few times. This clonotype originated in a man aged 40-50 years with acute COVID-19. Sequenced material: PBMCs or T cells enriched from blood (not recorded which).

The CDR3 sequence: CASSGVGTTGKPNEKLFF. The DNA for the CDR3 is TGTGCCAGCAGCGGGGTCGGGACAACAGGGAAACCTAATGAAAAACTGTTTTTT. The chain is built from TRBV21-1 and TRBJ1-4; the table's TRBD1 call for D was not verified on the DNA. TRBV21-1 is a recognized pseudogene. This CDR3 contains 18 residues.